The rows below give T cell receptor beta chains drawn from one sample of a study of blood T cells in healthy people across ages. Using its own MiXCR run on the 5' RACE reads, TCRdb lists one record per CDR3 protein. Here the sample spans hundreds of thousands of distinct CDR3 sequences, about 25% being singletons. The data were also submitted as part of a second study, on T cells of mothers and their children.

The sequenced sample was blood. The receptors stem from a boy younger than 18 in good health. Both conserved end residues are part of each CDR3. Fields, in order: CDR3 length, D gene, V gene, CDR3 protein. D genes are given only for firm matches.

length: 13; D: .; V: TRBV28; CDR3: CASRGGGYNEQFF
length: 12; D: .; V: TRBV20-1; CDR3: CSAVGLEETQYF
length: 13; D: TRBD2; V: TRBV6-5; CDR3: CASTAGGSHEQFF
length: 17; D: TRBD1; V: TRBV27; CDR3: CASSPPPGQGPTGELFF
length: 14; D: .; V: TRBV29-1; CDR3: CSVNKASESYEQYF
length: 14; D: TRBD2; V: TRBV20-1; CDR3: CSAETSKAYNEQFF
length: 13; D: .; V: TRBV7-3; CDR3: CASSFSNYNEQFF
length: 20; D: TRBD1; V: TRBV15; CDR3: CATSRGGSEERTGVGEKLFF
length: 13; D: .; V: TRBV6-2/TRBV6-3; CDR3: CASSYSADYGYTF
length: 11; D: TRBD1; V: TRBV29-1; CDR3: CSAVTGYEQYF
length: 16; D: TRBD1; V: TRBV5-1; CDR3: CASSLEAGTGMNEQYF
length: 16; D: TRBD2; V: TRBV20-1; CDR3: CSAPHPGLAGYNEQFF
length: 16; D: .; V: TRBV6-5; CDR3: CASSYSVSGRNTEAFF
length: 13; D: .; V: TRBV7-2; CDR3: CASSPPSSFEQYF
length: 20; D: TRBD1; V: TRBV10-3; CDR3: CANKPGQGLFSHDSGNTIYF
length: 12; D: .; V: TRBV7-2; CDR3: CASTKENYGYTF
length: 13; D: .; V: TRBV7-2; CDR3: CASSFPPTYEQYF
length: 15; D: TRBD1; V: TRBV11-2; CDR3: CASSRSLTGDEKLFF
length: 17; D: TRBD1; V: TRBV2; CDR3: CASSALQGAAYNSPLHF
length: 13; D: .; V: TRBV5-4; CDR3: CASSLVGANVLIF
length: 14; D: .; V: TRBV4-1; CDR3: CASSQVRGLNEQFF
length: 17; D: .; V: TRBV28; CDR3: CASSLDRVLGSYNEQFF
length: 13; D: .; V: TRBV27; CDR3: CASSSYATDTQYF
length: 19; D: TRBD2; V: TRBV7-2; CDR3: CASSLVTAGGLLPGNEQFF
length: 17; D: TRBD1; V: TRBV23-1; CDR3: CASSHPGWDRAKYEQYF
length: 13; D: .; V: TRBV7-3; CDR3: CASSNGPRETQYF
length: 13; D: .; V: TRBV20-1; CDR3: CSASGSGIDTQYF
length: 13; D: .; V: TRBV3-1; CDR3: CASSQHHTGELFF
length: 15; D: .; V: TRBV20-1; CDR3: CSASPHRVEDTEAFF
length: 20; D: TRBD1; V: TRBV4-3; CDR3: CASSQAAGQADEVAKNIQYF
length: 11; D: .; V: TRBV10-3; CDR3: CAIKPNRTLYF
length: 15; D: TRBD1; V: TRBV28; CDR3: CVSSWTGEFTGEPFF
length: 14; D: TRBD1; V: TRBV18; CDR3: CASSPATGGYEQYF
length: 18; D: TRBD2; V: TRBV4-3; CDR3: CASKRDTGTSGSADTQYF
length: 16; D: TRBD2; V: TRBV18; CDR3: CASSPPNAGGRHEQYF
length: 13; D: .; V: TRBV12-3/TRBV12-4; CDR3: CASSLGEYNEQLF